The 28 T cell receptor beta chains below were found in one sample sequenced in a study of T cells after yellow fever vaccination. TCRdb reprocessed the 5' RACE reads with MiXCR, giving one entry per CDR3 protein. This table holds some 600,000 distinct CDR3 sequences, about 15% found once. Sequenced here: PBMCs, sampled 5 days after the first yellow fever vaccination. The receptors stem from a man aged 18-30 years who received the YFV17D yellow fever vaccine.

There are many counts of this clonotype. The chain employs TRBV12-3 or TRBV12-4 and TRBJ2-1; 9 positions match TRBD1. The trim removed 4 bases at V and 3 bases at J, leaving 4 bases unmatched. The CDR3 is 15 amino acids. CDR3 DNA sequence: TGTGCCAGCAGTTCGGGACAGGGTCGCTACAATGAGCAGTTCTTC. Its protein is CASSSGQGRYNEQFF.

This clonotype was seen a handful of times. The genes are TRBV7-9 and TRBJ2-1, with D possibly TRBD1 on 6 matching bases. There are 15 residues in the CDR3. V lost 2 bases to trimming and J lost 12 bases, with 20 bases between them. Germline V gene lookup returns CDR1 SEHNR and CDR2 FQNEAQ (reference sequence). This chain's CDR3 is CASSLSEGVASWQFF. The CDR3 nucleotides read TGTGCCAGCAGCTTATCAGAGGGGGTAGCCTCCTGGCAGTTCTTC.

The V and J genes are TRBV7-3 and TRBJ2-2; the D gene is possibly TRBD1 (5 bases). This CDR3 is built from 14 residues. Trimming took off 2 bases at V and 5 bases at J, with 9 bases between the two ends. Per germline, CDR1 SGHTA and CDR2 FQGTGA. The CDR3: CASSLDRATGELFF. In DNA form, the CDR3 reads TGTGCCAGCAGCTTAGACAGAGCGACCGGGGAGCTGTTTTTT.

This rearrangement joins TRBV24-1 to TRBJ2-1; TRBD2 aligns across 8 bases. V was pared by 5 bases and J by 8 bases, with 13 bases of the junction left unmatched. This CDR3 has 16 amino acids. Germline V lookup: CDR1 KGHDR, CDR2 SFDVKD. CDR3 sequence: CATSAGGAVREDEQFF. The CDR3 DNA follows: TGTGCCACCAGTGCGGGAGGGGCAGTACGGGAAGATGAGCAGTTCTTC.

The chain has TRBV4-3 and TRBJ1-5; D not certain. Trimming removed 0 bases at V and 4 bases at J, with 10 bases between. The CDR3 is made up of 15 amino acids. Germline V gives CDR1 LGHNA, CDR2 YSLEER. CDR3 coding DNA: TGCGCCAGCAGCCAAGATAGGGCCCCAAATCAGCCCCAGCATTTT. Translating gives CASSQDRAPNQPQHF.

The chain recombines TRBV6-5 with TRBJ2-7; 7 bases match TRBD1. The CDR3 covers 14 residues. With 0 bases clipped from V and 2 bases from J, the junction kept 1 base outside the gene matches. Per the germline V gene, CDR1 is MNHEY and CDR2 is SVGAGI. The CDR3 protein is CASSYSTGPYEQYV. The CDR3 DNA reads TGTGCCAGCAGTTACTCGACAGGGCCCTACGAGCAGTACGTC.

The V and J genes are TRBV27 and TRBJ1-2; unclear D gene. This CDR3 has 11 residues. Germline CDR1 is MNHEY and CDR2 is SMNVEV (reference sequence). V was trimmed by 11 bases and J by 5 bases, leaving 12 bases between them. CDR3 sequence (DNA): TGTGCCTTCTCGGGCTTATATGGCTACACCTTC. It translates to CAFSGLYGYTF.

The chain couples TRBV5-1 to TRBJ1-2; 7 bases map to TRBD1. CDR3 length: 17 amino acids. V was pared by 0 bases and J by 0 bases, with 8 bases of the junction left unmatched. Germline V CDR1 and CDR2: SGHRS, YFSETQ. The CDR3 here is CASSLVSGGKANYGYTF. The DNA of the CDR3 is TGCGCCAGCAGCTTGGTTTCAGGGGGGAAGGCTAACTATGGCTACACCTTC.

V and J are TRBV7-2 and TRBJ2-7; D gene uncertain. V was cut by 6 bases and J by 3 bases, with 12 bases left in between. The CDR3 is made up of 13 amino acids. Looked up from germline, CDR1 is SGHTA and CDR2 is FQGNSA. CDR3 DNA sequence: TGTGCCAGCAGGGAGAGGAGTTTCTACGAGCAGTACTTC. Its translation: CASRERSFYEQYF.

This clonotype was counted a few times. This chain joins TRBV6-2 or TRBV6-3 and TRBJ1-4; no clear D. The CDR3 runs to 15 residues. Germline-derived CDR1 and CDR2 are MNHEY and SVGEGT. V was trimmed by 4 bases and J by 7 bases, leaving 16 bases between them. The CDR3 DNA reads as TGTGCCAGCAGTTCGGACGGCGGATATAGTGAAAAACTGTTTTTT. Protein: CASSSDGGYSEKLFF.

The chain joins TRBV20-1 to TRBJ1-5; D gene unclear. Germline V gene lookup returns CDR1 DFQATT and CDR2 SNEGSKA (reference sequence). The germline V and J ends were trimmed by 0 bases and 0 bases, with 12 bases remaining between them. This CDR3 is built from 16 residues. Here the CDR3 DNA reads TGCAGTGCTAGAGATCCCCTCTTTGATAGCAATCAGCCCCAGCATTTT. Amino acids: CSARDPLFDSNQPQHF.

About this clonotype: At one boundary the junction diverges from the germline segment, which might be a read error. The genes are TRBV15 and TRBJ1-5, with 8 bases matching TRBD1. The CDR3 is made up of 15 amino acids. Germline loops: CDR1 LNHNV, CDR2 YYDKDF (reference sequence). The chain's CDR3 is CAASRDRGPNQPQHF. As DNA, the CDR3 is TGTGCCGCCAGCAGAGACAGGGGCCCCAATCAGCCCCAGCATTTT.

This chain links TRBV5-1 with TRBJ2-1; 8 bases line up with TRBD2. V dropped 1 base and J dropped 4; count of bases not matched to a gene: 10. From germline, CDR1 is SGHRS and CDR2 YFSETQ. The CDR3 has 17 residues. The CDR3 here is CASSLRPGRGAYNEQFF. The CDR3 DNA reads TGCGCCAGCAGCTTGCGCCCGGGGCGGGGGGCGTACAATGAGCAGTTCTTC.

This clonotype was observed at least ten times. The V and J genes are TRBV5-8 and TRBJ2-1, with a possible D match to TRBD1 (8 bases). Per the germline V gene, CDR1 is SGHTS and CDR2 is YDEGEE. This CDR3 is built from 15 residues. V was shortened by 3 bases and J by 1 base, with 11 bases between the two germline ends. The CDR3 sequence is CASSSQGGSYNEQFF. For the CDR3, the DNA is TGTGCCAGCAGCTCACAGGGGGGGTCCTACAATGAGCAGTTCTTC.

At least ten counts were recorded for this clonotype. The V call is TRBV4-3, the J call TRBJ2-2, with no clear D. The V gene's germline CDR1 is LGHNA and CDR2 YSLEER. This CDR3 has 13 amino acids. V was shortened by 4 bases and J by 1 base, with 4 bases between the two germline ends. The CDR3 region has the DNA TGCGCCAGCAGCCCGATGAACACCGGGGAGCTGTTTTTT. This encodes CASSPMNTGELFF.

The V call is TRBV4-3, the J call TRBJ1-1; D gene unclear. The germline V and J ends were trimmed by 2 bases and 0 bases, with 10 bases remaining between them. CDR3 length equals 15 residues. Germline lookup yields CDR1 LGHNA and CDR2 YSLEER. The DNA of the CDR3 is TGCGCCAGCAGCCAACGTCCAGGCATGAACACTGAAGCTTTCTTT. It yields the protein CASSQRPGMNTEAFF.

The chain has TRBV5-1 and TRBJ2-1; the D is unclear. The germline CDR1 and CDR2 sequences are SGHRS and YFSETQ. V was cut by 0 bases and J by 9 bases, with 16 bases left in between. The CDR3 is made up of 15 amino acids. The CDR3 is CASSLGPPVRAEQFF. CDR3 nucleotides: TGCGCCAGCAGCTTGGGTCCCCCCGTCCGCGCTGAGCAGTTCTTC.

This clonotype showed up just a few times. The rearrangement uses TRBV10-3 and TRBJ1-1; TRBD1 aligns across 9 bases. The CDR3 loop spans 13 amino acids. Germline loops: CDR1 ENHRY, CDR2 SYGVKD. V shed 9 bases, J shed 1 base, and the junction held 3 bases outside the gene matches. For the CDR3, the DNA is TGTGCCATGGGGACAGGGTCGAACACTGAAGCTTTCTTT. It specifies CAMGTGSNTEAFF.

This clonotype was seen only a few times. The chain uses TRBV12-3 or TRBV12-4 and TRBJ2-1; the D gene is possibly TRBD2 (6 bases). This CDR3 has 14 amino acids. The V end lost 4 bases, the J end lost 5 bases, and 12 bases lay between the germline ends. CDR3 protein: CASSSVADHNEQFF. CDR3 nucleotide sequence: TGTGCCAGCAGTTCAGTAGCGGACCACAATGAGCAGTTCTTC.

This clonotype was observed a few times. The chain combines TRBV7-3 with TRBJ2-2; D possibly corresponds to TRBD1 (6 bases). V lost 0 bases, J lost 3 bases, and 14 bases lay in between. The CDR3 extends over 17 amino acids. Germline CDR1 reads SGHTA; CDR2 reads FQGTGA. CDR3 sequence reads: CASSLTYGTGYTGELFF. The CDR3 DNA follows: TGTGCCAGCAGCTTAACATATGGCACAGGGTACACCGGGGAGCTGTTTTTT.

There are many counts of this clonotype. The chain joins TRBV5-1 to TRBJ2-7; 9 positions match TRBD1. The junction had 10 bases not matched to a gene; V was cut back by 7 bases and J by 5 bases. In germline, CDR1 is SGHRS, CDR2 YFSETQ. The CDR3 length is 14 residues. The CDR3 sequence: CASSRTGAHDEQYF. In nucleotides, the CDR3 is TGCGCCAGCTCCCGGACAGGGGCGCATGACGAGCAGTACTTC.

This clonotype was seen a few times. V usage is TRBV7-9 and J usage is TRBJ2-1, with TRBD2 as a possible D gene (6 bases). With 8 bases removed from V and 2 bases from J, the gap between germline ends came to 13 bases. Germline CDR1 reads SEHNR; CDR2 reads FQNEAQ (reference sequence). This CDR3 region has 14 residues. The CDR3, as DNA: TGTGCCAGCGGGGGGATGTACGCCTACAATGAGCAGTTCTTC. Encoded protein: CASGGMYAYNEQFF. Full variable domain (outside the CDR3, taken from reference TRBV7-9 and TRBJ2-1): DTGVSQNPRHKITKRGQNVTFRCDPISEHNRLYWYRQTLGQGPEFLTYFQNEAQLEKSRLLSDRFSAERPKGSFSTLEIQRTEQGDSAMYLCASGGMYAYNEQFFGPGTRLTVL.

There are a few counts of this clonotype. The chain recombines TRBV29-1 with TRBJ2-3, with D possibly being TRBD2 (5 bases). CDR1 SQVTM and CDR2 ANQGSEA come from the germline V gene. Trimming removed 3 bases from V and 3 bases from J, with 10 bases in between. The CDR3 spans 13 residues. The CDR3 loop reads CSVEGLATDTQYF. In DNA, the CDR3 is TGCAGCGTTGAGGGTTTAGCGACAGATACGCAGTATTTT.

The table lists this clonotype with many counts. The chain uses TRBV7-2 and TRBJ2-3; D is tentatively TRBD1 or TRBD2 (5 bases each). Looked up from germline, CDR1 is SGHTA and CDR2 is FQGNSA. CDR3 length: 12 amino acids. Trimming removed 5 bases from V and 6 bases from J, with 9 bases in between. CDR3 sequence reads: CASSRDQDTQYF. The CDR3 DNA sequence: TGTGCCAGCAGCCGGGACCAGGATACGCAGTATTTT.

The chain is built from TRBV15 and TRBJ1-2, with D hard to call. This CDR3 region has 11 residues. V shed 3 bases and J shed 7 bases, with 6 bases lying between them. From germline, CDR1 is LNHNV and CDR2 YYDKDF (reference sequence). CDR3 sequence (DNA): TGTGCCACCAGCAGGGGATTTGGCTACACCTTC. Translation: CATSRGFGYTF. Drawing the rest from reference TRBV15 and TRBJ1-2, the complete variable domain is DAMVIQNPRYQVTQFGKPVTLSCSQTLNHNVMYWYQQKSSQAPKLLFHYYDKDFNNEADTPDNFQSRRPNTSFCFLDIRSPGLGDTAMYLCATSRGFGYTFGSGTRLTVV.

This clonotype was picked up a small number of times. The chain joins TRBV19 to TRBJ2-5; 7 positions match TRBD2. Germline CDR1 is LNHDA and CDR2 is SQIVND (reference sequence). The CDR3 totals 15 residues. J gave up 2 bases and V 6 bases, and 9 bases lay outside the gene matches. The CDR3: CASSSIPGGQETQYF. CDR3 nucleotide sequence: TGTGCCAGTAGCTCCATCCCGGGGGGACAAGAGACCCAGTACTTC.

The chain links TRBV28 to TRBJ2-3; 8 bases agree with TRBD1. The ends lost 5 bases at V and 2 bases at J; junction bases unmatched: 15. The CDR3 has 18 amino acids. Germline V lookup: CDR1 MDHEN, CDR2 SYDVKM. In nucleotides, the CDR3 is TGTGCCAGCAGTATAGTCGGGACAGGCACCCTTTTCACAGATACGCAGTATTTT. Translating it yields CASSIVGTGTLFTDTQYF. The whole variable domain, filled in from reference TRBV28 and TRBJ2-3, reads DVKVTQSSRYLVKRTGEKVFLECVQDMDHENMFWYRQDPGLGLRLIYFSYDVKMKEKGDIPEGYSVSREKKERFSLILESASTNQTSMYLCASSIVGTGTLFTDTQYFGPGTRLTVL.

The chain carries TRBV12-3 or TRBV12-4 and TRBJ2-5; 9 bases align to TRBD2. V shed 3 bases, J shed 5 bases, and the junction held 7 bases outside the gene matches. The CDR3 has 15 amino acids. CDR3 protein: CASSFWRGGWETQYF. The CDR3 DNA follows: TGTGCCAGCAGTTTTTGGCGGGGGGGCTGGGAGACCCAGTACTTC.